The T cell receptor (beta chain) described here comes from a study of cytomegalovirus exposure and HLA in healthy donors. General study findings and limits: The dataset shows that most TCR sequences were rare, while some public TCRs occurred in many donors.

PCR was performed using 60 Vbeta and 13 Jbeta primers. In the original analysis: In a later analysis, the count reached 75 million to 90 million unique TCR beta chains, with about 10 million shared. Libraries were prepared by immunoSEQ multiplex PCR; TCRdb keeps only in-frame clonotypes and omits some of them. The DNA gave D and trimming, while V, J and clone size come from that table. Among 90,000 to 140,000 clones listed, nearly 15% were seen once. V shed 11 bases and J shed 2 bases, with 18 bases lying between them. CDR3 length equals 14 residues. Germline V gene data show CDR1 as LNHDA and CDR2 as SQIVND (reference sequence). The sample holds a few counts of this clone. Its target is unknown.

The chain is built from TRBV19 and TRBJ2-5, with D maybe TRBD2 (6 bases). This TCR was recovered from a female donor in good health and CMV-seronegative. The specimen sequenced was PBMCs. The CDR3 protein is CASRRAGPQETQYF. In nucleotides, the CDR3 is TGTGCCTCCAGGAGGGCGGGACCGCAAGAGACCCAGTACTTC.